Below are 24 T cell receptor beta chains sequenced from a single sample in a study of cytomegalovirus exposure and HLA in healthy donors. PCR used 60 Vbeta primers and 13 Jbeta primers. TCRdb keeps only in-frame clones here, not all; method: immunoSEQ multiplex PCR. Among approximately 130,000 clones listed, roughly 9.6% were seen once. The specimen sequenced was PBMCs. These receptors originate from a woman in her forties in good health and CMV-seropositive.

V and J are TRBV6-5 and TRBJ1-2; 9 bases are shared with TRBD1. The V and J ends lost 6 bases and 3 bases, in that order; junction bases with no gene match: 8. CDR3 size: 15 residues. Germline CDR1 is MNHEY and CDR2 is SVGAGI. The CDR3 DNA reads TGTGCCAGCAGCAGCACAGGGGGCGCGCACTATGGCTACACCTTC. Translating it yields CASSSTGGAHYGYTF.

The rearrangement links TRBV6-5 to TRBJ1-2, with D possibly TRBD1 on 5 matching bases. The CDR3 contains 14 residues. Per germline, CDR1 MNHEY and CDR2 SVGAGI. The V end lost 2 bases, the J end lost 0 bases, and 7 bases lay between the germline ends. The CDR3 loop reads CASSYGGANYGYTF. The CDR3 DNA sequence: TGTGCCAGCAGTTACGGGGGGGCTAACTATGGCTACACCTTC.

This clone has only a few counts. V is TRBV12-5 and J is TRBJ2-1, with a weak D call TRBD2 (6 bases). This CDR3 region has 15 residues. Germline V gives CDR1 LGHNT, CDR2 FRNRAP. Trimming pared 1 base from V and 0 bases from J, leaving 7 bases between. The CDR3 DNA is TGTGCTAGTGGTTTGGATAGCGGCTCCTACAATGAGCAGTTCTTC. Its protein product is CASGLDSGSYNEQFF.

This clone was counted between two and nine times. The chain links TRBV5-1 to TRBJ2-7, with 7 positions matching TRBD1. Trimming cost V 3 bases and J 1 base; bases outside gene matches: 13. Germline V gene lookup returns CDR1 SGHRS and CDR2 YFSETQ. The CDR3 is 17 residues long. The CDR3 bases are TGCGCCAGCAGCTCCACCCCTGGACAGGCCACGTCCTACGAGCAGTACTTC. It specifies CASSSTPGQATSYEQYF.

This clone was seen more than once but under ten times. The chain has TRBV19 and TRBJ1-1; D remains unclear. Looked up from germline, CDR1 is LNHDA and CDR2 is SQIVND (reference sequence). This CDR3 has 13 residues. Trimming removed 7 bases from V and 3 bases from J, with 12 bases in between. CDR3 nucleotide sequence: TGTGCCAGTAAGCTCGTACGAGACACTGAAGCTTTCTTT. Its translation: CASKLVRDTEAFF.

This chain connects TRBV7-2 to TRBJ1-1; 7 bases match TRBD1. The V and J ends lost 5 bases and 4 bases, in that order; junction bases with no gene match: 13. Germline-derived CDR1 and CDR2 are SGHTA and FQGNSA. This CDR3 comprises 16 residues. CDR3 in DNA: TGTGCCAGCAGCCCCCACGCAGGGGGTTCGGGCACTGAAGCTTTCTTT. Its protein is CASSPHAGGSGTEAFF.

This clone was seen a few times. This sequence joins TRBV18 and TRBJ1-4; D is undetermined. The germline V gene encodes CDR1 KGHSH and CDR2 LQKENI. V lost 3 bases, J lost 10 bases, and 9 bases lay in between. The CDR3 spans 12 residues. The chain's CDR3 is CASSPSRTKLFF. The CDR3 nucleotides read TGTGCCAGCTCACCCTCGAGAACAAAACTGTTTTTT.

The chain carries TRBV19 and TRBJ1-1, with no clear D. Trimming removed 2 bases from V and 6 bases from J, with 4 bases in between. The CDR3 covers 11 residues. Germline CDR1 and CDR2: LNHDA and SQIVND (reference sequence). The CDR3 DNA reads as TGTGCCAGTAGTATATATGCTGAAGCTTTCTTT. This codes for CASSIYAEAFF. The full variable domain, its missing parts supplied by reference TRBV19 and TRBJ1-1, is DGGITQSPKYLFRKEGQNVTLSCEQNLNHDAMYWYRQDPGQGLRLIYYSQIVNDFQKGDIAEGYSVSREKKESFPLTVTSAQKNPTAFYLCASSIYAEAFFGQGTRLTVV.

This clone was seen only a few times. V is TRBV6-6 and J is TRBJ2-7; TRBD2 is a possible D gene (5 bases). Germline V gene lookup returns CDR1 MNHNY and CDR2 SVGAGI (reference sequence). This CDR3 has 14 amino acids. The V end was cut by 6 bases, the J end by 4 bases, with 16 bases between. The CDR3: CASSRGRRLYEQYF. DNA for the CDR3: TGTGCCAGCAGCCGCGGCAGGAGACTATACGAGCAGTACTTC.

A word on this clone: One end of the junction does not line up with germline, which may come from a read error. The chain joins TRBV20-1 to TRBJ1-1, with D perhaps TRBD1 (5 bases). The CDR3 is 10 amino acids. Germline lookup yields CDR1 DFQATT and CDR2 SNEGSKA (reference sequence). CDR3 sequence: CSAPPPDSSF. In nucleotides, the CDR3 is TGCAGTGCTCCGCCCCCAGACAGTTCATTT.

This sequence joins TRBV7-2 and TRBJ2-7; no clear D. The germline V gene has CDR1 SGHTA and CDR2 FQGNSA. The CDR3 is made up of 12 amino acids. The V and J ends lost 3 bases and 1 base respectively, with 4 bases between them. The DNA for the CDR3 is TGTGCCAGCAGCTTCGGTTCCTACGAGCAGTACTTC. It encodes CASSFGSYEQYF. Looking up the rest from reference TRBV7-2 and TRBJ2-7 gives the full variable domain: GAGVSQSPSNKVTEKGKDVELRCDPISGHTALYWYRQSLGQGLEFLIYFQGNSAPDKSGLPSDRFSAERTGGSVSTLTIQRTQQEDSAVYLCASSFGSYEQYFGPGTRLTVT.

This clone was counted a few times. The chain employs TRBV5-5 and TRBJ1-2; unclear D gene. The CDR3 has 12 amino acids. Trimming left V 2 bases short and J 3 bases short, with 5 bases between. Germline CDR1 SGHKS, CDR2 YYEKEE (reference sequence). The CDR3 DNA reads as TGTGCCAGCAGCTTAAGAGACTATGGCTACACCTTC. It specifies CASSLRDYGYTF.

With regard to this clone: Other nucleotide sequences in the sample specify the same CDR3. The rearrangement uses TRBV5-1 and TRBJ1-1; D perhaps matches TRBD1 (5 bases). Germline lookup yields CDR1 SGHRS and CDR2 YFSETQ. Trimming stripped 0 bases from V and 4 bases from J, with 7 bases between. The CDR3 contains 13 residues. CDR3 residues: CASSLGGGTEAFF. CDR3 bases: TGCGCCAGCAGCTTGGGGGGGGGCACTGAAGCTTTCTTT.

This rearrangement joins TRBV6-6 to TRBJ1-6; D remains unclear. CDR1 is MNHNY, CDR2 SVGAGI, per germline (reference sequence). The CDR3 is 14 amino acids. V dropped 6 bases and J dropped 2 bases, with 8 bases sitting between them. CDR3: CASRSGTYNSPLHF. CDR3 coding DNA: TGTGCCAGCAGGTCCGGGACCTATAATTCACCCCTCCACTTT.

This clone showed up just a few times. The CDR3 here is CASSGPDRATGELFF. The DNA for the CDR3 is TGTGCCAGCAGCGGACCGGACAGGGCCACCGGGGAGCTGTTTTTT. The rearrangement links TRBV7-8 to TRBJ2-2; 8 bases line up with TRBD1. V was pared by 5 bases and J by 4 bases, with 6 bases of the junction left unmatched. Looked up from germline, CDR1 is SGHVS and CDR2 is FQNEAQ. This CDR3 spans 15 amino acids. Full variable domain (missing parts from reference TRBV7-8 and TRBJ2-2): GAGVSQSPRYKVAKRGQDVALRCDPISGHVSLFWYQQALGQGPEFLTYFQNEAQLDKSGLPSDRFFAERPEGSVSTLKIQRTQQEDSAVYLCASSGPDRATGELFFGEGSRLTVL.

This clone was found a few times. The final CDR3 position lacks the conserved phenylalanine or tryptophan, pointing to a likely read error. This sequence joins TRBV7-9 and TRBJ1-2, with 7 bases lining up with TRBD1. The CDR3 is made up of 13 amino acids. Germline-derived CDR1 and CDR2 are SEHNR and FQNEAQ (reference sequence). The CDR3 DNA sequence: TGTGACAGAAGCTTACAGGGGCCGAGGGGCTACACCGTC. It codes for CDRSLQGPRGYTV.

The chain employs TRBV6-1 and TRBJ2-5, with 7 positions matching TRBD1. This CDR3 is 19 amino acids long. The V segment lost 0 bases and the J segment 5 bases; nucleotides outside the gene matches: 18. Germline V CDR1 and CDR2: MNHNS, SASEGT. CDR3 protein: CASSEARTVGGHIGETQYF. Written as DNA, the CDR3 is TGTGCCAGCAGTGAAGCGCGTACGGTAGGGGGCCATATCGGGGAGACCCAGTACTTC.

This clone has just a few counts. Because the CDR3 is missing its conserved closing phenylalanine or tryptophan, this is likely a read error. The DNA is omitted, as the CDR3 cannot be located on it reliably, and the CDR3 follows TCRdb's listing. V and J are TRBV6-1 and TRBJ1-2. The CDR3 is 12 residues long, counting both termini. CDR1 is MNHNS and CDR2 is SASEGT in the germline V gene. The CDR3 region is CASSEARWASGL.

This clone turned up a few times. V and J are TRBV18 and TRBJ2-7, with 8 bases lining up with TRBD2. Germline CDR1 reads KGHSH; CDR2 reads LQKENI. With 3 bases clipped from V and 4 bases from J, the junction kept 5 bases outside the gene matches. This CDR3 is 14 amino acids long. The CDR3 sequence: CASSPGLDDYEQYF. CDR3 sequence (DNA): TGTGCCAGCTCACCGGGACTAGACGATTACGAGCAGTACTTC.

This clone was counted between two and nine times. The chain has TRBV5-1 and TRBJ2-3; TRBD2 agrees at 13 bases. This CDR3 has 16 residues. Germline loops: CDR1 SGHRS, CDR2 YFSETQ. V dropped 0 bases and J dropped 4; count of bases not matched to a gene: 2. CDR3 sequence: CASSLGTSGGADTQYF. The CDR3 DNA reads as TGCGCCAGCAGCTTGGGGACTAGCGGGGGAGCAGATACGCAGTATTTT. The complete variable domain, with remaining parts taken from reference TRBV5-1 and TRBJ2-3, reads KAGVTQTPRYLIKTRGQQVTLSCSPISGHRSVSWYQQTPGQGLQFLFEYFSETQRNKGNFPGRFSGRQFSNSRSEMNVSTLELGDSALYLCASSLGTSGGADTQYFGPGTRLTVL.

This clone was picked up a small number of times. This rearrangement joins TRBV19 to TRBJ2-5, with 14 nucleotides matching TRBD2. This CDR3 has 16 residues. Unmatched junction bases numbered 7, after V lost 5 bases and J lost 5 bases. Looked up from germline, CDR1 is LNHDA and CDR2 is SQIVND (reference sequence). For the CDR3, the DNA is TGTGCCAGTAGTGGGGGACTAGCGGGGGTCAAGGAGACCCAGTACTTC. Amino acids: CASSGGLAGVKETQYF. The complete variable domain, with remaining parts taken from reference TRBV19 and TRBJ2-5, reads DGGITQSPKYLFRKEGQNVTLSCEQNLNHDAMYWYRQDPGQGLRLIYYSQIVNDFQKGDIAEGYSVSREKKESFPLTVTSAQKNPTAFYLCASSGGLAGVKETQYFGPGTRLLVL.

This clone came up once. The CDR3 coding sequence is TGTGCCAGTAGTATCGTGCAGGGGGTGAACACTGAAGCTTTCTTT. This codes for CASSIVQGVNTEAFF. The chain couples TRBV19 to TRBJ1-1; 7 bases match TRBD1. Germline lookup yields CDR1 LNHDA and CDR2 SQIVND (reference sequence). The V segment lost 3 bases and the J segment 0 bases; nucleotides outside the gene matches: 4. CDR3 length: 15 amino acids.

The V call is TRBV5-4, the J call TRBJ2-2; tentative D call: TRBD2 (7 bases). V was pared by 5 bases and J by 7 bases, with 18 bases between. This CDR3 contains 15 residues. Per germline, CDR1 SGHNT and CDR2 YYREEE (reference sequence). The DNA of the CDR3 is TGTGCCAGCAGTCCTAAGGGGGGGGCTAACGGGGAGCTGTTTTTT. It encodes CASSPKGGANGELFF.

This sequence joins TRBV29-1 and TRBJ1-1, with 7 positions matching TRBD1. Germline V gene sequence: CDR1 SQVTM, CDR2 ANQGSEA. The CDR3 is 15 residues long. J was trimmed by 0 bases and V by 7 bases; bases with no gene match: 11. The CDR3 loop reads CSGRQGFSMNTEAFF. In nucleotides, the CDR3 is TGCAGCGGCCGACAGGGCTTTAGTATGAACACTGAAGCTTTCTTT.